The 14 T cell receptor beta chains listed next were all sequenced from one sample in a study of metastatic and nonmetastatic thyroid tumors. TCRdb used MiXCR to call clones anew from the PCR reads. This table holds fewer than 45,000 clones, about 14% found once. None of the patients had undergone any treatment ahead of thyroid surgery. Sequenced input: blood. The receptors were sampled from a female donor with papillary thyroid cancer or a benign thyroid nodule (not recorded which). Some clones in this sample may be carry-over from other donors' samples.

This clone was recorded many times. This chain links TRBV9 with TRBJ1-2; no firm D call. Deletions cut 0 bases from V and 4 bases from J, with 10 bases between. There are 14 residues in the CDR3. CDR1 is SGDLS and CDR2 is YYNGEE in the germline V gene. The DNA of the CDR3 is TGTGCCAGCAGCGTAGTTAGTTCGGGCTATGGCTACACCTTC. Protein sequence: CASSVVSSGYGYTF.

This clone was picked up many times. The chain carries TRBV6-1 and TRBJ1-4; D remains unclear. The CDR3 has 14 residues. V lost 7 bases and J 0 bases, leaving 9 bases between the germline ends. In germline, CDR1 is MNHNS, CDR2 SASEGT. CDR3 in DNA: TGTGCCAGCAATTCCTTTGCAACTAATGAAAAACTGTTTTTT. This translates into CASNSFATNEKLFF.

This clone was detected ten times or more. J is TRBJ1-1 and V is TRBV15; D perhaps matches TRBD1 (5 bases). CDR1 is LNHNV, CDR2 YYDKDF, per germline (reference sequence). The CDR3 contains 15 residues. Trimming shortened V by 0 bases and J by 5 bases, and 13 bases separated the two germline ends. In DNA form, the CDR3 reads TGTGCCACCAGCAGAGATCGGGGGGGGGGGACTGAAGCTTTCTTT. Translating it yields CATSRDRGGGTEAFF.

This clone was picked up many times. V is TRBV20-1 and J is TRBJ1-5; TRBD1 aligns across 7 bases. The V gene's germline CDR1 is DFQATT and CDR2 SNEGSKA (reference sequence). V lost 7 bases and J lost 5; bases outside the gene matches: 8. The CDR3 covers 13 residues. CDR3 in DNA: TGCAGTGTAACGGGACAGCCTTATCAGCCCCAGCATTTT. It yields the protein CSVTGQPYQPQHF.

This clone has at least ten counts. The CDR3 sequence is CASRGTGGTEAFF. The DNA of the CDR3 is TGTGCCAGCAGAGGGACAGGGGGAACTGAAGCTTTCTTT. This sequence joins TRBV2 and TRBJ1-1; TRBD1 aligns across 11 bases. The ends lost 6 bases at V and 5 bases at J; junction bases unmatched: 2. The CDR3 covers 13 residues. CDR1 and CDR2 (germline): SNHLY, FYNNEI.

This clone was seen repeatedly, ten times or more. This chain connects TRBV12-3 or TRBV12-4 to TRBJ2-1; TRBD2 is a possible D gene (5 bases). Trimming removed 7 bases from V and 0 bases from J, with 22 bases in between. This CDR3 is 18 amino acids long. In DNA, the CDR3 is TGTGCCAGCACCCCCGTGATGGACGGGATGAGCTCCTACAATGAGCAGTTCTTC. It translates to CASTPVMDGMSSYNEQFF.

Concerning this clone: One end of the junction is discordant with germline, which a read error may explain. The chain uses TRBV12-3 or TRBV12-4 and TRBJ1-1; tentatively, D is TRBD1 (5 bases). The CDR3 runs 13 residues. As DNA, the CDR3 is TGTGCCAGTGGGGGACTTTTTAACAGTGAAGCTTTCTTT. This translates into CASGGLFNSEAFF.

The sample holds many counts of this clone. This rearrangement joins TRBV2 to TRBJ1-1; D uncertain. With 3 bases removed from V and 8 bases from J, the gap between germline ends came to 13 bases. The CDR3 is 13 residues long. Per the germline V gene, CDR1 is SNHLY and CDR2 is FYNNEI. The CDR3 DNA is TGTGCCAGCAGTGAGCGAGCATTTGTAGAAGCTTTCTTT. It encodes CASSERAFVEAFF.

This clone has a count of ten or more. The chain is built from TRBV2 and TRBJ2-7, with D possibly being TRBD2 (5 bases). This CDR3 comprises 14 residues. With 8 bases removed from V and 3 bases from J, the gap between germline ends came to 17 bases. CDR1 SNHLY and CDR2 FYNNEI come from the germline V gene. The CDR3 spells CASHLGPGLYEQYF. The CDR3, as DNA: TGTGCCAGCCATCTAGGTCCCGGACTCTACGAGCAGTACTTC.

This chain links TRBV6-1 with TRBJ2-7; weak D call: TRBD2 (5 bases). Germline-derived CDR1 and CDR2 are MNHNS and SASEGT. Trimming cost V 5 bases and J 7 bases, with 9 bases left between them. The CDR3 runs 11 residues. The CDR3: CASSSSREQYF. The DNA for the CDR3 is TGTGCCAGCAGTTCTAGCAGGGAGCAGTACTTC.

This clone was recorded many times. The chain combines TRBV28 with TRBJ2-1, with 11 nucleotides matching TRBD2. The CDR3 covers 15 residues. Germline assignment: CDR1 MDHEN and CDR2 SYDVKM. V shed 6 bases, J shed 8 bases, and the junction held 9 bases outside the gene matches. The CDR3 region is CASSSDSGRAYEQFF. The DNA for the CDR3 is TGTGCCAGCAGCTCAGATAGCGGGAGGGCGTATGAGCAGTTCTTC.

This clone was seen many times. J is TRBJ1-2 and V is TRBV18; TRBD1 agrees at 7 bases. Looked up from germline, CDR1 is KGHSH and CDR2 is LQKENI. This CDR3 is 14 amino acids long. V shed 3 bases and J 7 bases; nucleotides not matched to a gene: 8. CDR3 in amino acids: CASSPEGGLSGYTF. The CDR3 nucleotides read TGTGCCAGCTCACCTGAAGGGGGCCTTTCTGGCTACACCTTC.

This clone came up many times. A much bigger clone sits one base away, suggesting this may be a read error. Additional DNA sequences in this sample encode the identical CDR3. The chain is built from TRBV19 and TRBJ1-1; TRBD1 might be the D (5 bases). The germline gives CDR1 LNHDA, CDR2 SQIVND (reference sequence). Trimming removed 6 bases from V and 2 bases from J, with 16 bases in between. This CDR3 comprises 15 residues. The CDR3 region is CASSPRDFRNTEAFF. The CDR3 coding sequence is TGTGCCAGTAGCCCCCGGGACTTTCGTAACACTGAAGCTTTCTTT.

This clone was recorded only once. The gene calls are TRBV30 and TRBJ1-1, with D perhaps matching TRBD1 (5 bases). Looked up from germline, CDR1 is GTSNPN and CDR2 is SVGIG (reference sequence). This CDR3 spans 13 amino acids. Between the trimmed V and J ends, which lost 4 bases and 4 bases, there was a span of 13 bases. CDR3 nucleotides: TGTGCCTGGATTGTACGGACATCCACTGAAGCTTTCTTT. It encodes CAWIVRTSTEAFF.